This T cell receptor (beta chain) was recorded in a study of response to subunit inactivated influenza vaccine. Points from the study as a whole: Seasonal influenza vaccination, on each occasion, was suggested by the authors to recruit few new T cells.

TCRdb used MiXCR to reprocess the RT-PCR reads, holding one entry per CDR3 protein. Of hundreds of thousands of distinct CDR3 sequences in the sample, approximately 11% are singletons; the top ten hold 12%. This clonotype was seen ten or more times. Its antigen is as yet unknown. The sequencing here drew on PBMCs from blood, taken about 40 days after vaccination. The TCR comes from a middle-aged man who received an inactivated influenza vaccine.

Here the CDR3 reads CASSLKAGSYGYTF. The CDR3 bases are TGTGCCAGCAGTTTAAAGGCCGGGTCCTATGGCTACACCTTC. V gene TRBV12-3 or TRBV12-4 combines with J gene TRBJ1-2; D uncertain. V was pared by 2 bases and J by 4 bases, with 11 bases between. This CDR3 region has 14 residues.